This T cell receptor beta chain was sequenced during a study of human T cells and chemical hapten exposure. The sample's time point: pre-sensitization, week 0. Noted treatment: therapeutic diphenylcyclopropenone sensitization with weekly scalp DPC. V was pared by 2 bases and J by 5 bases, with 7 bases between. The CDR3 spans 13 residues. Germline V gene sequence: CDR1 MNHEY, CDR2 SVGEGT. Using its own MiXCR run on the RACE reads, TCRdb lists one record per CDR3 protein. Among roughly 88,000 distinct CDR3 sequences listed, around 9.5% were seen once. The receptor comes from a woman in her forties with alopecia areata. Some clones in this sample may be carry-over from other donors' samples. V gene TRBV6-2 or TRBV6-3 combines with J gene TRBJ2-1; no firm D call. The material sequenced was whole blood, taken in connection with sensitization to the hapten diphenylcyclopropenone (DPC). CDR3 residues: CASSYHRDNEQFF. As DNA, the CDR3 is TGTGCCAGCAGTTACCACCGGGACAATGAGCAGTTCTTC.